The 9 T cell receptor beta chains below were found in one sample sequenced in a study of response to subunit inactivated influenza vaccine. Using its own MiXCR run on the RT-PCR reads, TCRdb lists one record per CDR3 protein. The data show 550,000 to 650,000 distinct CDR3 sequences, around 11% seen once. The material was PBMCs from blood, obtained on the day of vaccination. The receptors here all came from a man aged 45 to 65 who received an inactivated influenza vaccine.

This clonotype has only a few counts. CDR3 DNA sequence: TGTGCCTGGAGTTCGACAACCTACGAGCAGTACTTC. This translates into CAWSSTTYEQYF. The V call is TRBV30, the J call TRBJ2-7; no firm D call. With 2 bases removed from V and 2 bases from J, the gap between germline ends came to 7 bases. Germline V gives CDR1 GTSNPN, CDR2 SVGIG (reference sequence). The CDR3 is made up of 12 amino acids.

The chain employs TRBV4-1 and TRBJ2-3, with D perhaps matching TRBD1 or TRBD2 (5 bases each). CDR3 size: 21 residues. From germline, CDR1 is MGHRA and CDR2 YSYEKL. Trimming stripped 3 bases from V and 4 bases from J, with 32 bases between. CDR3 sequence reads: CASSQSEFGTARGIFSDTQYF. The DNA for the CDR3 is TGCGCCAGCAGCCAGTCCGAATTTGGGACCGCAAGGGGAATTTTTTCAGATACGCAGTATTTT.

The chain's CDR3 is CASSPGQGFFREQYF. The CDR3, as DNA: TGTGCCAGCAGTCCGGGACAGGGATTTTTTCGCGAGCAGTACTTC. V usage is TRBV5-5 and J usage is TRBJ2-7; 9 nucleotides line up with TRBD1. The CDR3 has 15 residues. Trimming at V came to 5 bases and at J to 6 bases, leaving 12 bases not matched to a gene. The germline CDR1 and CDR2 sequences are SGHKS and YYEKEE (reference sequence).

There are a few counts of this clonotype. The chain carries TRBV7-2 and TRBJ2-5; TRBD1 aligns across 7 bases. The trim removed 1 base at V and 0 bases at J, leaving 8 bases unmatched. Germline V gene sequence: CDR1 SGHTA, CDR2 FQGNSA. The CDR3 loop spans 17 amino acids. CDR3 sequence (DNA): TGTGCCAGCAGCTTAGTCAGGATGGGACAGAACCAAGAGACCCAGTACTTC. Translated, it gives CASSLVRMGQNQETQYF.

CDR3 nucleotide sequence: TGCAGTGCTAGAGATCATAGGGTAGGCACTGAAGCTTTCTTT. Protein product: CSARDHRVGTEAFF. The chain joins TRBV20-1 to TRBJ1-1; D not certain. This CDR3 has 14 amino acids. Trimming shortened V by 0 bases and J by 4 bases, and 12 bases separated the two germline ends. Germline V gene data show CDR1 as DFQATT and CDR2 as SNEGSKA (reference sequence).

This clonotype was found a few times. The chain carries TRBV6-1 and TRBJ2-7; unclear D gene. This CDR3 is 18 amino acids long. V lost 5 bases and J lost 3, with 26 bases in between. Per the germline V gene, CDR1 is MNHNS and CDR2 is SASEGT. The CDR3 coding sequence is TGTGCCAGCAGTACATCCCTTATCGCTGGGGTCCCCATCTACGAGCAGTACTTC. Its protein is CASSTSLIAGVPIYEQYF.

In its sample, this clonotype was seen many times. The rearrangement links TRBV12-3 or TRBV12-4 to TRBJ2-1, with 8 bases fitting TRBD2. V dropped 7 bases and J dropped 10; count of bases not matched to a gene: 21. The CDR3 covers 17 residues. This chain's CDR3 is CASTDRRSLVSGKEQFF. CDR3 nucleotide sequence: TGTGCCAGCACCGACCGGAGGAGTCTGGTTAGCGGGAAAGAGCAGTTCTTC.

The V call is TRBV7-2, the J call TRBJ1-2; 9 bases match TRBD1. Germline loops: CDR1 SGHTA, CDR2 FQGNSA. The J segment lost 4 bases and the V segment lost 5 bases, leaving 11 bases of the junction unmatched. This CDR3 contains 16 residues. In DNA form, the CDR3 reads TGTGCCAGCAGCGGACAGGGACAGGGCAGAGGCTATGGCTACACCTTC. It codes for CASSGQGQGRGYGYTF.

This clonotype has a handful of counts. This chain connects TRBV3-1 to TRBJ2-5; TRBD2 aligns across 9 bases. The CDR3 runs 18 residues. V gave up 3 bases and J gave up 3 bases; unmatched junction bases: 14. CDR1 is LGHDT, CDR2 YNNKEL, per germline (reference sequence). The CDR3: CASSHLYSSGRIKETQYF. For the CDR3, the DNA is TGTGCCAGCAGCCACCTTTATTCCAGCGGGAGGATAAAAGAGACCCAGTACTTC.